This TCR beta chain was recovered during a study of cytomegalovirus exposure and HLA in healthy donors. CDR3 length: 13 amino acids. In germline, CDR1 is MNHEY, CDR2 SMNVEV (reference sequence). After removal of 8 bases from V and 3 bases from J, the junction contained 4 bases not matched to a gene. PCR employed 60 Vbeta and 13 Jbeta primers. Profiling relied on immunoSEQ multiplex PCR, and the TCRdb table lists in-frame clones only, not all of them. The table shows about 250,000 clones, with 80% occurring only once. The receptor was derived from a girl aged 2 to 10 in good health and CMV-seronegative. The sequencing sample was made of PBMCs. The chain couples TRBV27 to TRBJ2-7; TRBD1 matches at 10 bases. This CDR3 is CASGRDRGYEQYF. CDR3 in DNA: TGTGCCAGCGGCCGGGACAGGGGCTACGAGCAGTACTTC.